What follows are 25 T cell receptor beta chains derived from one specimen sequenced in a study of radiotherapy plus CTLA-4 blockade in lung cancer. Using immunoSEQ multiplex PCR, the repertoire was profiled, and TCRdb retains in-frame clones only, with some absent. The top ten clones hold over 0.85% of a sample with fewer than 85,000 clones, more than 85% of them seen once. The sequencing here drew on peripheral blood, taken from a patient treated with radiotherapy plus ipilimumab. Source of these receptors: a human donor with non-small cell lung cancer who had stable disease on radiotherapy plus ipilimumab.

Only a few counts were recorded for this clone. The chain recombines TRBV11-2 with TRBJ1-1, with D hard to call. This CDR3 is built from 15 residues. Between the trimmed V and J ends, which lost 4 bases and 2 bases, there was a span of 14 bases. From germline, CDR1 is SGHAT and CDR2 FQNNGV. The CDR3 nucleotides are TGTGCCAGCAGCTCCCTCGGCTTGCCCAACACTGAAGCTTTCTTT. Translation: CASSSLGLPNTEAFF.

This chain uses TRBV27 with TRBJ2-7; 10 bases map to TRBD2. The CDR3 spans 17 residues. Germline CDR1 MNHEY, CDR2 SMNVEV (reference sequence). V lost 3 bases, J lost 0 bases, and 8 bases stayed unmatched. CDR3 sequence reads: CASSFETSGSSSYEQYF. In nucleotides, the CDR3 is TGTGCCAGCAGTTTCGAGACTAGCGGGTCCTCCTCCTACGAGCAGTACTTC.

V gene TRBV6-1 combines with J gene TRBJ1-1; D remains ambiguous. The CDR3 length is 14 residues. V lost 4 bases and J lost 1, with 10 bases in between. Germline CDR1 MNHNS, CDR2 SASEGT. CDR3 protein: CASSVIRQNTEAFF. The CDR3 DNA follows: TGTGCCAGCAGTGTGATTCGGCAGAACACTGAAGCTTTCTTT.

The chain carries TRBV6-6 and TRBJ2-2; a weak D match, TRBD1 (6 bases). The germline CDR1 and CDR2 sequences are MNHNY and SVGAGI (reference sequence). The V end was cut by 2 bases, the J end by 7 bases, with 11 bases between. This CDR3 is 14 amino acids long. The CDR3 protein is CASSYGGVGGELFF. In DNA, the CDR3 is TGTGCCAGCAGTTACGGGGGCGTTGGCGGGGAGCTGTTTTTT.

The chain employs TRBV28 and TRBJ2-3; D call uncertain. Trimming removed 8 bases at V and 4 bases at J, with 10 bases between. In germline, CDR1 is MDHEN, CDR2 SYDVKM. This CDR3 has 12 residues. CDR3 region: CASREMPDTQYF. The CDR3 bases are TGTGCCAGCCGAGAAATGCCAGATACGCAGTATTTT.

CDR3 nucleotide sequence: TGCAGCGTTGAAGGGAGACAGGGTTTCTATGGCTACACCTTC. Protein: CSVEGRQGFYGYTF. The rearrangement uses TRBV29-1 and TRBJ1-2; TRBD1 matches 7 bases. Trimming cost V 1 base and J 4 bases; bases outside gene matches: 6. Germline V CDR1 and CDR2: SQVTM, ANQGSEA. The CDR3 extends over 14 amino acids.

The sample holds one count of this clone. CDR3 loop: CASSMWGYSNQPQHF. The CDR3 nucleotides read TGTGCCAGTAGTATGTGGGGATATTCCAATCAGCCCCAGCATTTT. The chain couples TRBV19 to TRBJ1-5, with no clear D. Germline V gene sequence: CDR1 LNHDA, CDR2 SQIVND (reference sequence). With 3 bases removed from V and 3 bases from J, the gap between germline ends came to 12 bases. The CDR3 consists of 15 residues.

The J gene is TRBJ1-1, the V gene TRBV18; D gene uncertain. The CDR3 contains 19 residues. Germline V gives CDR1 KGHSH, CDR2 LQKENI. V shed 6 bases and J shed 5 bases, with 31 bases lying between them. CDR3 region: CASSPSKLTLMGMMTEAFF. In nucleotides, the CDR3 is TGTGCCAGCTCCCCGAGTAAGTTGACACTTATGGGTATGATGACTGAAGCTTTCTTT.

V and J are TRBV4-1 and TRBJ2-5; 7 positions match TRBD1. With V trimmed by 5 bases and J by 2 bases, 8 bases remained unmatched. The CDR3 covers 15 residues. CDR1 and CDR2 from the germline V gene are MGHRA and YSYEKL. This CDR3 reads CASSSTPGQQETQYF. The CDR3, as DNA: TGCGCCAGCAGCTCAACACCGGGACAGCAAGAGACCCAGTACTTC.

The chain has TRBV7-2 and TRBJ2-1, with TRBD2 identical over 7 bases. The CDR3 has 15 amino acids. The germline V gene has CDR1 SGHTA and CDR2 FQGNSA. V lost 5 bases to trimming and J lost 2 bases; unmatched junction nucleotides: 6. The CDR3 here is CASSTQRGAYNEQFF. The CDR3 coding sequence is TGTGCCAGCAGCACCCAGCGGGGCGCCTACAATGAGCAGTTCTTC. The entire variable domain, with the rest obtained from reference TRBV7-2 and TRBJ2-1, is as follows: GAGVSQSPSNKVTEKGKDVELRCDPISGHTALYWYRQSLGQGLEFLIYFQGNSAPDKSGLPSDRFSAERTGGSVSTLTIQRTQQEDSAVYLCASSTQRGAYNEQFFGPGTRLTVL.

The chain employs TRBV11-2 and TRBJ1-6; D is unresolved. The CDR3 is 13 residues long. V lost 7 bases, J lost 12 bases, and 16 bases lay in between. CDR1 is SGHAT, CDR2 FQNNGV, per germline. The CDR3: CASNQYGGLPLHF. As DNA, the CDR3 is TGTGCCAGCAATCAATATGGTGGGTTACCCCTCCACTTT.

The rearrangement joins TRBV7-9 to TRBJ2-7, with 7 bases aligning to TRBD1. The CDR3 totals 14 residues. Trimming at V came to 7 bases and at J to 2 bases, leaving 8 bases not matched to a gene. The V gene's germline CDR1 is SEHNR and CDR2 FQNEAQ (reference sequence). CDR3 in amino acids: CASKKEGTAYEQYF. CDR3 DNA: TGTGCCAGCAAGAAGGAAGGGACAGCCTACGAGCAGTACTTC.

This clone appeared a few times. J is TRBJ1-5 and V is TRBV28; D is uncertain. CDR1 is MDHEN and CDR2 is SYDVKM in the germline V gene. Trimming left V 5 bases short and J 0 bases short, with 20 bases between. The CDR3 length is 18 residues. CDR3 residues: CASSLSGSAGYSNQPQHF. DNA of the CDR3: TGTGCCAGCAGTCTTTCTGGTTCGGCGGGTTATAGCAATCAGCCCCAGCATTTT.

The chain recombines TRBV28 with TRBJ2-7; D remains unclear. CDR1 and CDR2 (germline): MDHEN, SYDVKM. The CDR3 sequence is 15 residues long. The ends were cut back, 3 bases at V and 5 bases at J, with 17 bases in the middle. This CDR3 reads CASSFSQVVKNEQYF. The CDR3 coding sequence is TGTGCCAGCAGTTTTTCACAAGTAGTTAAGAACGAGCAGTACTTC.

CDR3 DNA: TGTGCCAGCGGTGAGGGGGCGGAAGAGACCCAGTACTTC. Protein: CASGEGAEETQYF. The chain uses TRBV28 and TRBJ2-5, with 7 bases lining up with TRBD1. From germline, CDR1 is MDHEN and CDR2 SYDVKM. V shed 8 bases, J shed 3 bases, and the junction held 6 bases outside the gene matches. The CDR3 extends over 13 amino acids.

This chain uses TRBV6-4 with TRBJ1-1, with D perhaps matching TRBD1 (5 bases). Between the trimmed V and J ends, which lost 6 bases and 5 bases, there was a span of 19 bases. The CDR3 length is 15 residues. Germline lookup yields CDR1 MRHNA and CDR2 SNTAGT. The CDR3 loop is CASRPFGAAETEAFF. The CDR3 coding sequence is TGTGCCAGCAGGCCGTTTGGGGCCGCAGAAACTGAAGCTTTCTTT.

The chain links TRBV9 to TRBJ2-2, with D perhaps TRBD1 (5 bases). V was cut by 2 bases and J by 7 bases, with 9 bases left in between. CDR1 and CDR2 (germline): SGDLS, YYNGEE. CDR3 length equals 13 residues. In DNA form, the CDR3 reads TGTGCCAGCAGCGTCAGGGTGAACGGGGAGCTGTTTTTT. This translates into CASSVRVNGELFF.

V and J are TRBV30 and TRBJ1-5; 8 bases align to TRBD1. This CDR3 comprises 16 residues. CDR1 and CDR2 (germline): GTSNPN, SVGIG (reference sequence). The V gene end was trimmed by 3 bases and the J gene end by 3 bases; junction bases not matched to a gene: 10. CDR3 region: CAWSVGQGQLNQPQHF. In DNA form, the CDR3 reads TGTGCCTGGAGCGTAGGACAGGGACAACTCAATCAGCCCCAGCATTTT.

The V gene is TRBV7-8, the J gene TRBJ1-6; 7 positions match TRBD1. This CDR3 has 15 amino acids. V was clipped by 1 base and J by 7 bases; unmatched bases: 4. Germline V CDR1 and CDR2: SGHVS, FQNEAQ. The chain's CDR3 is CASSLVGTVNSPLHF. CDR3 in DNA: TGTGCCAGCAGCTTAGTAGGGACAGTGAATTCACCCCTCCACTTT.

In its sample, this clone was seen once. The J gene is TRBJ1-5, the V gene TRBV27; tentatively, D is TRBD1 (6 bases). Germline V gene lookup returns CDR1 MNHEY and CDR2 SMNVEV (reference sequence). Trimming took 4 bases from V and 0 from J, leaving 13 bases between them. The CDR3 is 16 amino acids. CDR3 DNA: TGTGCCAGCAGTTCAAACCTAGGGGGTAGCAATCAGCCCCAGCATTTT. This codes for CASSSNLGGSNQPQHF.

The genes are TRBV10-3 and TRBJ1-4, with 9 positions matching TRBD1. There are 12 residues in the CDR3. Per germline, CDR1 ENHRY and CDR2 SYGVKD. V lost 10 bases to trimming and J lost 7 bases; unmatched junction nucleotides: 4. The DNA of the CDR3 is TGTGCCACCCGGGACAGGGTTGAAAAACTGTTTTTT. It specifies CATRDRVEKLFF.

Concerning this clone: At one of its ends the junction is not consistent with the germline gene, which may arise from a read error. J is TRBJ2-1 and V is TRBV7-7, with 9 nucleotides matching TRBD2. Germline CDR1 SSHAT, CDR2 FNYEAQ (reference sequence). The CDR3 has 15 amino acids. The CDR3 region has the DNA TGTGCTAGCAGTTACAGACTAGCGGTCTACAATGAGCAGTTCTTC. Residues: CASSYRLAVYNEQFF.

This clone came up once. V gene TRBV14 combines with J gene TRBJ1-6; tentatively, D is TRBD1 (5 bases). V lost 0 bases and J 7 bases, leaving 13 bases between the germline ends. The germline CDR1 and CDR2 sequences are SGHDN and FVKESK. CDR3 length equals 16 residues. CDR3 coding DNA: TGTGCCAGCAGCCAAGATCTCGGCAGGGTCAATTCACCCCTCCACTTT. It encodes CASSQDLGRVNSPLHF.

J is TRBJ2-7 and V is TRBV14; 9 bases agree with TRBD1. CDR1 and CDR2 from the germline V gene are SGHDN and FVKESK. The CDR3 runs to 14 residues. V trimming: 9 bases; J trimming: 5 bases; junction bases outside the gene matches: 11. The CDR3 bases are TGTGCCAGTACGAAACAGGGGGCTTCCCACGAGCAGTACTTC. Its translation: CASTKQGASHEQYF.

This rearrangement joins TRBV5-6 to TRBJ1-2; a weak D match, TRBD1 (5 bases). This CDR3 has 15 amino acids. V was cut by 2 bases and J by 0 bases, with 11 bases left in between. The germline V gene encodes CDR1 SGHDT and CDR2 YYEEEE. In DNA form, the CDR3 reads TGTGCCAGCAGCTTTGGGACCGTGCCTAACTATGGCTACACCTTC. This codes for CASSFGTVPNYGYTF.